This TCR beta chain was recovered during a study of Graves' ophthalmopathy and Graves' hyperthyroidism. Amplifying from RNA transcripts, the study obtained TCR beta CDR3 regions. After a first-round RT-PCR with HTBI primers, a second-round multiplex PCR was run. TCRdb processed the multiplex PCR reads anew with MiXCR; each CDR3 protein has one entry. The sample contains around 340,000 distinct CDR3 sequences, 15% to 20% of which appear only once. Many counts were recorded for this clonotype. Sequenced input: peripheral blood. The origin of this receptor is an adult man with Graves' ophthalmopathy.

This chain's CDR3 is CASSYGQPAYEQYF. In DNA form, the CDR3 reads TGTGCCAGCAGCTATGGACAGCCAGCCTACGAGCAGTACTTC. The gene calls are TRBV6-2 or TRBV6-3 and TRBJ2-7; possibly TRBD1 for D (6 bases). This CDR3 comprises 14 residues. Trimming took 6 bases from V and 2 from J, leaving 14 bases between them. Germline V gene lookup returns CDR1 MNHEY and CDR2 SVGEGT.